The 15 T cell receptor beta chains given below trace back to one sample, sequenced in a study of blood T cell repertoires in COVID-19. Profiling relied on immunoSEQ multiplex PCR, and the TCRdb table lists in-frame clones only, not all of them. The data show some 76,000 clones, around 88% seen once. Sequencing used peripheral blood. Receptors were obtained from a man aged 55 to 70 with acute or convalescent COVID-19.

This clone was counted once. This sequence joins TRBV9 and TRBJ2-2; D gene ambiguous. The length of the CDR3 is 13 residues. Germline V CDR1 and CDR2: SGDLS, YYNGEE. Trimming shortened V by 0 bases and J by 5 bases, and 5 bases separated the two germline ends. This CDR3 is CASSVASTGELFF. The CDR3 DNA reads TGTGCCAGCAGCGTAGCTAGTACCGGGGAGCTGTTTTTT.

The chain couples TRBV30 to TRBJ1-5; tentative D call: TRBD1 (5 bases). CDR1 and CDR2 from the germline V gene are GTSNPN and SVGIG (reference sequence). Trimming removed 3 bases at V and 5 bases at J, with 11 bases between. The CDR3 has 13 amino acids. The CDR3 coding sequence is TGTGCCTGGAGGCAGGGTAGTGATCAGCCCCAGCATTTT. It yields the protein CAWRQGSDQPQHF.

This clone has more than one count but fewer than ten. V and J are TRBV20-1 and TRBJ2-7; TRBD2 matches 9 bases. Germline V gene data show CDR1 as DFQATT and CDR2 as SNEGSKA (reference sequence). After removal of 3 bases from V and 5 bases from J, the junction contained 5 bases not matched to a gene. This CDR3 is 13 amino acids long. In DNA form, the CDR3 reads TGCAGTGCTAGTGCGGGAGGGCAGAACGAGCAGTACTTC. Its protein is CSASAGGQNEQYF.

J is TRBJ2-3 and V is TRBV7-9; possible D gene TRBD2, 6 bases. The CDR3 loop spans 14 amino acids. Germline assignment: CDR1 SEHNR and CDR2 FQNEAQ (reference sequence). Trimming shortened V by 3 bases and J by 1 base, and 8 bases separated the two germline ends. DNA of the CDR3: TGTGCCAGCAGCTTGGGAGGACGCACAGATACGCAGTATTTT. It encodes CASSLGGRTDTQYF.

The chain uses TRBV7-6 and TRBJ1-3; the match to TRBD1 covers 9 bases. Germline-derived CDR1 and CDR2 are SGHVS and FNYEAQ. The CDR3 consists of 16 residues. The V segment lost 0 bases and the J segment 4 bases; nucleotides outside the gene matches: 4. CDR3: CASSLAETGGGNTIYF. The CDR3 bases are TGTGCCAGCAGCTTAGCGGAGACAGGGGGGGGAAACACCATATATTTT. Full variable domain (missing parts from reference TRBV7-6 and TRBJ1-3): GAGVSQSPRYKVTKRGQDVALRCDPISGHVSLYWYRQALGQGPEFLTYFNYEAQQDKSGLPNDRFSAERPEGSISTLTIQRTEQRDSAMYRCASSLAETGGGNTIYFGEGSWLTVV.

The rearrangement links TRBV3-1 (or the pseudogene TRBV3-2) to TRBJ2-4; TRBD2 matches at 12 bases. Germline values: CDR1 LGHDT, CDR2 YNNKEL (reference sequence). V was pared by 4 bases and J by 6 bases, with 4 bases of the junction left unmatched. The CDR3 loop spans 15 amino acids. CDR3 nucleotides: TGTGCCAGCAGCCGGACTAGCGGGGAGTCAAACATTCAGTACTTC. Protein: CASSRTSGESNIQYF.

This rearrangement joins TRBV7-8 to TRBJ1-1; D not resolved. The V end lost 8 bases, the J end lost 4 bases, and 17 bases lay between the germline ends. CDR1 is SGHVS, CDR2 FQNEAQ, per germline. CDR3 length: 14 amino acids. The CDR3: CASFTGIGGTEAFF. The CDR3 coding sequence is TGTGCCAGCTTCACTGGGATAGGAGGCACTGAAGCTTTCTTT.

The chain carries TRBV6-1 and TRBJ1-4, with D tentatively TRBD1 (5 bases). Germline CDR1 MNHNS, CDR2 SASEGT. The germline V and J ends were trimmed by 2 bases and 6 bases, with 10 bases remaining between them. CDR3 size: 14 residues. CDR3: CASSEPGMYEKLFF. The CDR3 DNA follows: TGTGCCAGCAGTGAACCAGGGATGTATGAAAAACTGTTTTTT.

The rearrangement uses TRBV5-6 and TRBJ2-7; 7 bases match TRBD1. This CDR3 comprises 14 residues. V dropped 3 bases and J dropped 3; count of bases not matched to a gene: 6. CDR1 and CDR2 from the germline V gene are SGHDT and YYEEEE. CDR3 loop: CASSYGQVGYEQYF. CDR3 bases: TGTGCCAGCAGCTACGGACAGGTGGGCTACGAGCAGTACTTC. Together with reference TRBV5-6 and TRBJ2-7, the CDR3 gives the full variable domain: DAGVTQSPTHLIKTRGQQVTLRCSPKSGHDTVSWYQQALGQGPQFIFQYYEEEERQRGNFPDRFSGHQFPNYSSELNVNALLLGDSALYLCASSYGQVGYEQYFGPGTRLTVT.

The V gene is TRBV7-9, the J gene TRBJ2-7; D unresolved. Per the germline V gene, CDR1 is SEHNR and CDR2 is FQNEAQ (reference sequence). The CDR3 is 15 amino acids. The V gene lost 2 bases and the J gene lost 4 bases, with 15 bases spanning the gap. Here the CDR3 reads CASSLMVRDSYEQYF. Written as DNA, the CDR3 is TGTGCCAGCAGCTTAATGGTCAGAGACTCTTACGAGCAGTACTTC.

J is TRBJ2-1 and V is TRBV5-6, with no clear D. Germline CDR1 and CDR2: SGHDT and YYEEEE. This CDR3 has 11 amino acids. V was clipped by 2 bases and J by 9 bases, with 6 bases between them. The CDR3 sequence is CASSFLGEQFF. CDR3 coding DNA: TGTGCCAGCAGCTTCCTCGGTGAGCAGTTCTTC.

This chain connects TRBV5-1 to TRBJ2-1; weak D call: TRBD2 (11 bases). From germline, CDR1 is SGHRS and CDR2 YFSETQ. This CDR3 has 19 residues. V lost 3 bases and J 6 bases, leaving 28 bases between the germline ends. The CDR3 is CASSSGQGKASGRSNEQFF. CDR3 bases: TGCGCCAGCAGCTCGGGACAGGGGAAAGCTAGCGGGAGGTCCAATGAGCAGTTCTTC.

This sequence joins TRBV24-1 and TRBJ1-5; no clear D gene. The length of the CDR3 is 14 residues. V was trimmed by 4 bases and J by 2 bases, leaving 8 bases between them. Germline lookup yields CDR1 KGHDR and CDR2 SFDVKD. CDR3 nucleotides: TGTGCCACCAGTGACGCCCGGGGCAATCAGCCCCAGCATTTT. This sequence encodes CATSDARGNQPQHF.

This chain connects TRBV10-3 to TRBJ1-5, with 9 bases that match TRBD1. This CDR3 is built from 14 residues. Per the germline V gene, CDR1 is ENHRY and CDR2 is SYGVKD. V dropped 6 bases and J dropped 4; count of bases not matched to a gene: 4. The CDR3 coding sequence is TGTGCCATCAGCTACGACAGGGGGAATCAGCCCCAGCATTTT. As protein: CAISYDRGNQPQHF.

The rearrangement links TRBV9 to TRBJ1-2, with 7 bases that match TRBD1. CDR3 length equals 13 residues. Germline V gives CDR1 SGDLS, CDR2 YYNGEE. Losses at the gene ends were 4 bases for V and 7 bases for J; bases not matched to a gene: 7. This chain's CDR3 is CASSTPDRTGYTF. For the CDR3, the DNA is TGTGCCAGCAGCACCCCGGACAGGACTGGCTACACCTTC.